This TCR beta chain was recovered during a study of blood T cell repertoires in COVID-19. The CDR3 consists of 15 residues. CDR1 and CDR2 (germline): SGHNT, YYREEE (reference sequence). With 3 bases removed from V and 8 bases from J, the gap between germline ends came to 18 bases. Assay used: immunoSEQ multiplex PCR; TCRdb lists only in-frame clones, some missing. The table has some 140,000 clones, 84% seen once; the top ten hold 4.5% to 7%. This TCR came from a man in his forties or fifties with acute COVID-19. The sequenced sample consisted of PBMCs or T cells enriched from blood (not recorded which). The chain uses TRBV5-4 and TRBJ2-1; perhaps TRBD1 as D (6 bases). The CDR3 DNA reads as TGTGCCAGCAGCTCAGCGAGGGGGAAGTGGGATGAGCAGTTCTTC. Protein sequence: CASSSARGKWDEQFF.